This T cell receptor beta chain was documented in a study of blood T cell repertoires in COVID-19. The ends lost 6 bases at V and 7 bases at J; junction bases unmatched: 11. This CDR3 region has 15 residues. Germline lookup yields CDR1 MDHEN and CDR2 SYDVKM. Assay: immunoSEQ multiplex PCR; the TCRdb copy retains only in-frame clones and omits some. The data show more than 150,000 clones, with roughly 79% seen just once and less than 15% held by the top ten. Seattle participants joined during active infection and were tracked over time. This clone was seen just once. Other DNA sequences within the sample encode an identical CDR3.

The sequenced sample was peripheral blood. The source of this sequence is a woman older than 75 with COVID-19, enrolled during active disease. This sequence joins TRBV28 and TRBJ1-5, with 8 bases identical to TRBD1. DNA of the CDR3: TGTGCCAGCAGACGATCAGGGGGCGCAGGCCAGCCCCAGCATTTT. Translated: CASRRSGGAGQPQHF.